Each of the 21 T cell receptor beta chains below was sequenced from the same sample in a study of metastatic and nonmetastatic thyroid tumors. Prior to thyroid surgery, none of the patients had received any treatment. TCRdb re-clonotyped the PCR reads through MiXCR. The sample has thousands of clones; 25% are singletons. The sequenced material came from adjacent normal tissue. The receptors stem from a male donor with papillary thyroid cancer or a benign thyroid nodule (not recorded which). Some clones in this sample may be carry-over from other donors' samples.

The CDR3 spells CASSRLAGGAETQYF. Written as DNA, the CDR3 is TGTGCCAGCAGCCGACTAGCGGGGGGGGCAGAGACCCAGTACTTC. This sequence joins TRBV5-6 and TRBJ2-5; 14 bases are a match to TRBD2. Unmatched junction bases numbered 3, after V lost 4 bases and J lost 4 bases. The CDR3 extends over 15 amino acids. Germline V lookup: CDR1 SGHDT, CDR2 YYEEEE.

By sample fraction, this clone is medium-sized (0.01 to 0.1%). The gene calls are TRBV13 and TRBJ2-5; D uncertain. Germline CDR1 and CDR2: PRHDT and FYEKMQ (reference sequence). V lost 2 bases to trimming and J lost 0 bases, with 4 bases between them. This CDR3 spans 13 amino acids. DNA for the CDR3: TGTGCCAGCAGCTTAAGGAACCAAGAGACCCAGTACTTC. This translates into CASSLRNQETQYF.

This clone was picked up a small number of times. V is TRBV2 and J is TRBJ2-7, with 7 bases matching TRBD1. The V segment lost 6 bases and the J segment 5 bases; nucleotides outside the gene matches: 13. This CDR3 is built from 15 residues. Per germline, CDR1 SNHLY and CDR2 FYNNEI. The CDR3 is CASRKAGTVSHEQYF. The CDR3 nucleotides read TGTGCCAGCAGGAAGGCCGGGACAGTTTCTCACGAGCAGTACTTC.

The sample holds many counts of this clone. A read error is likely, as this CDR3 ends without the conserved phenylalanine or tryptophan. The chain joins TRBV11-3 to TRBJ2-1, with 10 nucleotides matching TRBD2. Trimming cost V 4 bases and J 10 bases; bases outside gene matches: 10. Germline V gene sequence: CDR1 SGHNT, CDR2 YENEEA. CDR3 size: 15 residues. DNA of the CDR3: TGTGCCAGCAGCTACAGGACTAGCGGTGAAGGCGAGCAGTTCTCC. Encoded protein: CASSYRTSGEGEQFS.

This clone was observed at least ten times. J is TRBJ2-3 and V is TRBV6-1; TRBD2 agrees at 7 bases. The V gene end was trimmed by 1 base and the J gene end by 0 bases; junction bases not matched to a gene: 7. This CDR3 region has 17 residues. The germline gives CDR1 MNHNS, CDR2 SASEGT. CDR3 in DNA: TGTGCCAGCAGTGAAGTCTGGGGACTATCAAGCACAGATACGCAGTATTTT. It translates to CASSEVWGLSSTDTQYF.

This clone was seen more than once but under ten times. The genes are TRBV11-2 and TRBJ2-1; 9 bases match TRBD2. The trim removed 5 bases at V and 10 bases at J, leaving 9 bases unmatched. The CDR3 runs to 14 residues. CDR1 and CDR2 from the germline V gene are SGHAT and FQNNGV. The CDR3 protein is CASSQGRGGVEQFF. The DNA of the CDR3 is TGTGCCAGCAGCCAGGGGCGGGGGGGAGTCGAGCAGTTCTTC.

By proportion, this clone is large. The V call is TRBV2, the J call TRBJ1-6; D remains unclear. With 6 bases removed from V and 0 bases from J, the gap between germline ends came to 9 bases. From germline, CDR1 is SNHLY and CDR2 FYNNEI. This CDR3 is built from 15 residues. Here the CDR3 reads CASSVPGSYNSPLHF. The CDR3 DNA is TGTGCCAGCAGCGTGCCCGGCTCCTATAATTCACCCCTCCACTTT. The variable domain in full, with the rest retrieved from reference TRBV2 and TRBJ1-6, is EPEVTQTPSHQVTQMGQEVILRCVPISNHLYFYWYRQILGQKVEFLVSFYNNEISEKSEIFDDQFSVERPDGSNFTLKIRSTKLEDSAMYFCASSVPGSYNSPLHFGNGTRLTVT.

This clone was recorded many times. The V and J genes are TRBV13 and TRBJ2-1, with 9 bases that match TRBD2. CDR3 size: 16 residues. CDR1 is PRHDT, CDR2 FYEKMQ, per germline (reference sequence). V was clipped by 5 bases and J by 7 bases; unmatched bases: 12. The DNA of the CDR3 is TGTGCCAGCAGCCCAAGGGCGGGAGGGCGTTGGAATGAGCAGTTCTTC. This translates into CASSPRAGGRWNEQFF.

This clone was counted a few times. The chain recombines TRBV19 with TRBJ1-2; 8 nucleotides agree with TRBD1. The CDR3 totals 18 residues. Trimming took 3 bases from V and 4 from J; bases not matched to a gene: 16. Germline CDR1 is LNHDA and CDR2 is SQIVND (reference sequence). CDR3 nucleotide sequence: TGTGCCAGTAGTATGACCGGGACAGGAGAAATAATAAGCTATGGCTACACCTTC. This translates into CASSMTGTGEIISYGYTF.

Remarks on this clone: Sequence at one end of the junction differs from germline and may be a read error. The chain joins TRBV7-2 to TRBJ1-2, with TRBD1 matching 9 bases. Germline V gives CDR1 SGHTA, CDR2 FQGNSA. This CDR3 region has 15 residues. The CDR3 here is CSSSLAGGQGYGYTF. As DNA, the CDR3 is TGTTCCAGCAGCTTAGCGGGGGGACAGGGCTATGGCTACACCTTC.

A remark on this clone: One junction end does not reproduce the germline sequence, and a read error may be involved. V and J are TRBV20-1 and TRBJ1-4, with D maybe TRBD1 (5 bases). Germline V gives CDR1 DFQATT, CDR2 SNEGSKA (reference sequence). This CDR3 comprises 15 residues. Here the CDR3 DNA reads TGCAGTGCTGGAGAGTCCCAGGACATCGGCGAAAAACTGTTTTTT. This gives the protein CSAGESQDIGEKLFF.

By sample fraction, this clone is medium-sized. The chain combines TRBV9 with TRBJ2-1; 7 nucleotides agree with TRBD2. CDR1 and CDR2 from the germline V gene are SGDLS and YYNGEE. The CDR3 has 17 amino acids. J was trimmed by 5 bases and V by 0 bases; bases with no gene match: 11. The CDR3 DNA reads TGTGCCAGCAGCGTAGGGGTGAGGCGGGAGATCAACAATGAGCAGTTCTTC. It encodes CASSVGVRREINNEQFF.

By its share, this clone is medium-sized. This chain links TRBV12-3 or TRBV12-4 with TRBJ2-1, with D unresolved. The CDR3 consists of 13 residues. V was pared by 7 bases and J by 4 bases, with 11 bases between. CDR3 amino acids: CASNIGRYNEQFF. The DNA for the CDR3 is TGTGCCAGCAATATTGGGCGGTACAATGAGCAGTTCTTC.

The rearrangement joins TRBV27 to TRBJ2-2, with 7 bases that match TRBD2. The CDR3 is 15 residues long. Germline CDR1 is MNHEY and CDR2 is SMNVEV (reference sequence). V gave up 2 bases and J gave up 8 bases; unmatched junction bases: 8. The CDR3 region has the DNA TGTGCCAGCAGTTTAGGGCCTTCCGGGAGGGGGGAGCTGTTTTTT. This sequence encodes CASSLGPSGRGELFF.

By its share, this clone is medium-sized. CDR3 sequence (DNA): TGTGCCAGCAGCGCCCGGACTCTACCACGGCAGTACTTC. It codes for CASSARTLPRQYF. The chain is built from TRBV7-2 and TRBJ2-7; D may be TRBD2 (5 bases). The CDR3 is 13 amino acids. Germline V gene sequence: CDR1 SGHTA, CDR2 FQGNSA. The germline V and J ends were trimmed by 5 bases and 9 bases, with 17 bases remaining between them. The complete variable domain, with remaining parts taken from reference TRBV7-2 and TRBJ2-7, reads GAGVSQSPSNKVTEKGKDVELRCDPISGHTALYWYRQSLGQGLEFLIYFQGNSAPDKSGLPSDRFSAERTGGSVSTLTIQRTQQEDSAVYLCASSARTLPRQYFGPGTRLTVT.

With regard to this clone: The sample has other DNA sequences that encode this CDR3 too. This chain joins TRBV20-1 and TRBJ1-5; 8 bases match TRBD1. The CDR3 runs 13 residues. V lost 6 bases, J lost 9 bases, and 10 bases stayed unmatched. The germline gives CDR1 DFQATT, CDR2 SNEGSKA (reference sequence). The CDR3, as DNA: TGCAGTGCCTTTGGACAGGGTGATCGGCCCCAGCATTTT. Translated, it gives CSAFGQGDRPQHF.

This clone has just a few counts. The CDR3 bases are TGTGCCATCAGCCCTCTTAGCGGATCGAACACCGGGGAGCTGTTTTTT. Amino acid sequence: CAISPLSGSNTGELFF. V is TRBV10-3 and J is TRBJ2-2; D perhaps matches TRBD2 (6 bases). The CDR3 has 16 residues. Trimming took off 6 bases at V and 0 bases at J, with 14 bases between the two ends. Looked up from germline, CDR1 is ENHRY and CDR2 is SYGVKD.

This clone is categorized as medium-sized. The gene calls are TRBV2 and TRBJ2-3, with TRBD2 matching 9 bases. The J segment lost 6 bases and the V segment lost 3 bases, leaving 7 bases of the junction unmatched. Looked up from germline, CDR1 is SNHLY and CDR2 is FYNNEI. The CDR3 spans 15 residues. The CDR3 protein is CASSDAGGSYDTQYF. The CDR3 DNA sequence: TGTGCCAGCAGTGATGCGGGAGGGTCCTATGATACGCAGTATTTT.

This clone showed up just a few times. The V call is TRBV5-1, the J call TRBJ2-7; maybe TRBD1 (6 bases). Germline assignment: CDR1 SGHRS and CDR2 YFSETQ. The CDR3 covers 15 residues. V shed 4 bases and J shed 2 bases, with 16 bases lying between them. Written as DNA, the CDR3 is TGCGCCAGCAGCCTAGGGTCCGGGACACCCTACGAGCAGTACTTC. This sequence encodes CASSLGSGTPYEQYF.

V gene TRBV20-1 combines with J gene TRBJ1-6; D might be TRBD1 (5 bases). Germline V gene data show CDR1 as DFQATT and CDR2 as SNEGSKA (reference sequence). The CDR3 has 11 residues. V dropped 4 bases and J dropped 9 bases, with 7 bases sitting between them. This CDR3 is CSATGGSPLHF. The CDR3 DNA reads as TGCAGTGCTACCGGGGGTTCACCCCTCCACTTT.

This clone is deemed medium-sized (0.01 to 0.1%). The CDR3 sequence is CASRVGGTNEKLFF. CDR3 nucleotide sequence: TGCGCCAGCAGGGTTGGGGGAACTAATGAAAAACTGTTTTTT. The rearrangement links TRBV5-1 to TRBJ1-4; D may be TRBD1 (5 bases). The CDR3 has 14 amino acids. Germline V lookup: CDR1 SGHRS, CDR2 YFSETQ. V was cut by 5 bases and J by 1 base, with 9 bases left in between.